Below are 19 T cell receptor beta chains sequenced from a single sample in a study of blood T cell repertoires in COVID-19. The method was immunoSEQ multiplex PCR; TCRdb's version includes in-frame clones alone and lacks a portion of them. Found here are approximately 100,000 clones, about 89% of them singletons; the top ten hold over 0.95%. The sample taken for sequencing was peripheral blood. Source of these receptors: a man aged 60 to 69 with acute or convalescent COVID-19.

V and J are TRBV27 and TRBJ2-2, with 13 bases fitting TRBD2. V was pared by 5 bases and J by 7 bases, with 7 bases of the junction left unmatched. The germline CDR1 and CDR2 sequences are MNHEY and SMNVEV (reference sequence). This CDR3 has 16 residues. The CDR3 spells CASSPGLAGQNGELFF. The DNA of the CDR3 is TGTGCCAGCAGTCCGGGACTAGCGGGACAGAACGGGGAGCTGTTTTTT.

The gene calls are TRBV6-1 and TRBJ2-7, with a weak D call TRBD1 (5 bases). Trimming shortened V by 1 base and J by 2 bases, and 15 bases separated the two germline ends. The CDR3 spans 16 residues. CDR1 is MNHNS and CDR2 is SASEGT in the germline V gene. The CDR3 protein is CASSEGGYNPAYEQYV. The CDR3 DNA sequence: TGTGCCAGCAGTGAAGGGGGCTATAATCCAGCCTACGAGCAGTACGTC.

The chain recombines TRBV28 with TRBJ1-2; TRBD1 matches at 11 bases. CDR3 length: 14 residues. Unmatched junction bases numbered 2, after V lost 7 bases and J lost 1 base. Looked up from germline, CDR1 is MDHEN and CDR2 is SYDVKM. Here the CDR3 reads CASKGTGGNYGYTF. The CDR3 DNA is TGTGCCAGCAAAGGGACAGGGGGTAACTATGGCTACACCTTC.

This chain uses TRBV11-3 with TRBJ1-2, with D hard to call. The germline V gene encodes CDR1 SGHNT and CDR2 YENEEA. The CDR3 length is 14 residues. V was pared by 2 bases and J by 8 bases, with 15 bases between. The CDR3 here is CASSLSRGSRGYTF. For the CDR3, the DNA is TGTGCCAGCAGCTTAAGTCGGGGAAGTAGGGGCTACACCTTC.

The V and J genes are TRBV2 and TRBJ1-2; 8 bases map to TRBD1. V lost 5 bases to trimming and J lost 2 bases; unmatched junction nucleotides: 16. The CDR3 has 18 residues. The germline CDR1 and CDR2 sequences are SNHLY and FYNNEI. CDR3 amino acids: CASSSTTSGTGLNYGYTF. Here the CDR3 DNA reads TGTGCCAGCAGTTCCACGACTTCTGGGACAGGATTAAACTATGGCTACACCTTC.

The rearrangement joins TRBV3-1 (or the pseudogene TRBV3-2) to TRBJ2-1; D may be TRBD2 (5 bases). This CDR3 spans 19 amino acids. CDR1 and CDR2 from the germline V gene are LGHDT and YNNKEL (reference sequence). Trimming stripped 2 bases from V and 2 bases from J, with 22 bases between. CDR3 amino acids: CASSQTSTFGEWAYNEQFF. The CDR3 DNA sequence: TGTGCCAGCAGCCAAACATCCACTTTCGGGGAGTGGGCCTACAATGAGCAGTTCTTC.

This sequence joins TRBV5-1 and TRBJ2-1; tentative D call: TRBD2 (5 bases). Deletions cut 4 bases from V and 10 bases from J, with 12 bases between. The CDR3 consists of 12 residues. CDR1 and CDR2 from the germline V gene are SGHRS and YFSETQ. CDR3: CASSPDWGEQFF. The CDR3 nucleotides are TGCGCCAGCAGCCCGGACTGGGGAGAGCAGTTCTTC. Filled out from reference TRBV5-1 and TRBJ2-1, the complete variable domain reads KAGVTQTPRYLIKTRGQQVTLSCSPISGHRSVSWYQQTPGQGLQFLFEYFSETQRNKGNFPGRFSGRQFSNSRSEMNVSTLELGDSALYLCASSPDWGEQFFGPGTRLTVL.

This chain connects TRBV19 to TRBJ1-5; 9 nucleotides agree with TRBD1. V dropped 3 bases and J dropped 3; count of bases not matched to a gene: 9. Germline V lookup: CDR1 LNHDA, CDR2 SQIVND (reference sequence). CDR3 length: 17 residues. The CDR3 region has the DNA TGTGCCAGTAGTATTAGGACAGGGGAGTTTAACAATCAGCCCCAGCATTTT. Protein sequence: CASSIRTGEFNNQPQHF.

The V and J genes are TRBV19 and TRBJ2-3, with D perhaps TRBD2 (6 bases). The germline V gene has CDR1 LNHDA and CDR2 SQIVND (reference sequence). The V end lost 7 bases, the J end lost 2 bases, and 13 bases lay between the germline ends. The CDR3 contains 14 residues. The CDR3 spells CASIGTALTDTQYF. CDR3 in DNA: TGTGCCAGTATCGGGACTGCCCTCACAGATACGCAGTATTTT.

The rearrangement uses TRBV5-1 and TRBJ2-2; 11 positions agree with TRBD2. Germline lookup yields CDR1 SGHRS and CDR2 YFSETQ. The CDR3 extends over 16 amino acids. V gave up 4 bases and J gave up 0 bases; unmatched junction bases: 2. The CDR3 here is CASSGTSGPNTGELFF. The CDR3 DNA reads as TGCGCCAGCAGCGGGACTAGCGGTCCGAACACCGGGGAGCTGTTTTTT.

The V call is TRBV6-5, the J call TRBJ1-5, with D hard to call. The CDR3 spans 14 residues. The V gene's germline CDR1 is MNHEY and CDR2 SVGAGI. The ends were cut back, 6 bases at V and 6 bases at J, with 15 bases in the middle. The CDR3 loop is CASSQARGAQPQHF. The CDR3 nucleotides read TGTGCCAGCAGCCAGGCCCGGGGAGCTCAGCCCCAGCATTTT.

This clone came up once. The chain carries TRBV30 and TRBJ1-6; tentative D call: TRBD1 (5 bases). V was pared by 4 bases and J by 9 bases, with 16 bases between. The CDR3 is made up of 14 amino acids. Germline CDR1 reads GTSNPN; CDR2 reads SVGIG (reference sequence). The CDR3 DNA reads as TGTGCCTGGATGGAGGGGATTATAAGTTCACCCCTCCACTTT. Amino acid sequence: CAWMEGIISSPLHF.

As for this clone: One end of the junction is discordant with germline, which a read error may explain. The V gene is TRBV30, the J gene TRBJ1-2; 10 bases align to TRBD1. The CDR3 is made up of 16 amino acids. The germline CDR1 and CDR2 sequences are GTSNPN and SVGIG (reference sequence). The CDR3 sequence: CAWSDVLGQGNYGYTF. The CDR3 DNA sequence: TGTGCTTGGAGTGATGTACTGGGACAGGGGAACTATGGCTACACCTTC. Variable domain in full (rest from reference TRBV30 and TRBJ1-2): SQTIHQWPATLVQPVGSPLSLECTVEGTSNPNLYWYRQAAGRGLQLLFYSVGIGQISSEVPQNLSASRPQDRQFILSSKKLLLSDSGFYLCAWSDVLGQGNYGYTFGSGTRLTVV.

The rearrangement joins TRBV6-1 to TRBJ1-2; 8 nucleotides agree with TRBD1. Looked up from germline, CDR1 is MNHNS and CDR2 is SASEGT. Losses at the gene ends were 0 bases for V and 4 bases for J; bases not matched to a gene: 4. The CDR3 covers 15 residues. The CDR3 sequence is CASSEAWTGFYGYTF. The CDR3 nucleotides are TGTGCCAGCAGTGAAGCGTGGACAGGGTTCTATGGCTACACCTTC.

This clone showed up just a few times. The CDR3 DNA reads as TGTGCCAGCAGCTTAGGTACTACCGGGCAAGAGACCCAGTACTTC. Translating it yields CASSLGTTGQETQYF. The V and J genes are TRBV7-9 and TRBJ2-5; D not certain. CDR1 and CDR2 (germline): SEHNR, FQNEAQ (reference sequence). V lost 1 base and J lost 2, with 11 bases in between. This CDR3 contains 15 residues. Based on the CDR3 plus reference TRBV7-9 and TRBJ2-5, the full variable domain is DTGVSQNPRHKITKRGQNVTFRCDPISEHNRLYWYRQTLGQGPEFLTYFQNEAQLEKSRLLSDRFSAERPKGSFSTLEIQRTEQGDSAMYLCASSLGTTGQETQYFGPGTRLLVL.

In its sample, this clone was seen once. CDR3 DNA sequence: TGTGCCAGCAGGCCTAGCGTAAGTAACAATGAGCAGTTCTTC. This codes for CASRPSVSNNEQFF. This chain joins TRBV6-5 and TRBJ2-1; weak D call: TRBD2 (6 bases). The CDR3 length is 14 residues. V shed 6 bases and J shed 5 bases, with 14 bases lying between them. Germline V gene data show CDR1 as MNHEY and CDR2 as SVGAGI.

The chain couples TRBV5-4 to TRBJ2-7; D may be TRBD1 (6 bases). With 10 bases removed from V and 6 bases from J, the gap between germline ends came to 23 bases. Germline V gives CDR1 SGHNT, CDR2 YYREEE (reference sequence). The CDR3 consists of 14 residues. This CDR3 is CAFGTFKTSAEQYF. The CDR3 DNA is TGTGCCTTCGGGACATTTAAAACCAGTGCCGAGCAGTACTTC.

The chain joins TRBV28 to TRBJ2-1; 8 bases are a match to TRBD2. The CDR3 has 12 amino acids. Looked up from germline, CDR1 is MDHEN and CDR2 is SYDVKM. V lost 6 bases and J lost 13; bases outside the gene matches: 8. The CDR3 coding sequence is TGTGCCAGCAGCTCCAGCGGGAGCGGTCAGTTCTTC. It encodes CASSSSGSGQFF.

This clone appeared a few times. J is TRBJ2-7 and V is TRBV6-1; D is possibly TRBD1 (5 bases). The CDR3 is 16 residues long. CDR1 and CDR2 from the germline V gene are MNHNS and SASEGT. Trimming pared 3 bases from V and 1 base from J, leaving 16 bases between. The CDR3 nucleotides are TGTGCCAGCAGTGATATAAGGATAGCAGGGTCCTACGAGCAGTACGTC. It is translated as CASSDIRIAGSYEQYV.